The 12 T cell receptor beta chains below come from one sample, sequenced in a study of blood T cell repertoires in COVID-19. The assay was immunoSEQ multiplex PCR, and TCRdb's table has in-frame clones only and misses some. The table has roughly 49,000 clones, roughly 91% seen once; the top ten hold roughly 7.1%. The sequenced material came from peripheral blood. The receptors were sampled from a man over 45 with active COVID-19.

This chain links TRBV7-2 with TRBJ2-1, with D tentatively TRBD1 (5 bases). The CDR3 loop spans 14 amino acids. The germline V gene encodes CDR1 SGHTA and CDR2 FQGNSA. V was shortened by 7 bases and J by 3 bases, with 13 bases between the two germline ends. This chain's CDR3 is CASNPGHRYNEQFF. CDR3 DNA sequence: TGTGCCAGCAACCCCGGACACCGCTACAATGAGCAGTTCTTC.

This clone was seen a handful of times. The rearrangement uses TRBV4-1 and TRBJ2-7, with D possibly TRBD2 on 6 matching bases. V gave up 4 bases and J gave up 3 bases, with 16 bases separating them. This CDR3 is 15 amino acids long. Germline-derived CDR1 and CDR2 are MGHRA and YSYEKL. The CDR3 bases are TGCGCCAGCAGCCCGGGACTCCGGGGAATCTACGAGCAGTACTTC. Its protein is CASSPGLRGIYEQYF.

The V and J genes are TRBV5-1 and TRBJ2-7, with a weak D call TRBD2 (6 bases). Germline V gives CDR1 SGHRS, CDR2 YFSETQ. The germline V and J ends were trimmed by 2 bases and 6 bases, with 18 bases remaining between them. CDR3 length equals 15 residues. CDR3 loop: CASSLSPGLASEQYF. For the CDR3, the DNA is TGCGCCAGCAGCTTATCCCCCGGGCTAGCGAGCGAGCAGTACTTC.

This chain links TRBV19 with TRBJ1-6; D is ambiguous. The CDR3 has 14 residues. In germline, CDR1 is LNHDA, CDR2 SQIVND (reference sequence). V gave up 8 bases and J gave up 4 bases, with 12 bases separating them. The CDR3 sequence: CASGDGVYNSPLHF. The DNA of the CDR3 is TGTGCCAGTGGCGACGGGGTTTATAATTCACCCCTCCACTTT.

The CDR3 protein is CASSEYGQGISQQYF. The CDR3 bases are TGTGCCAGCAGTGAATACGGACAGGGAATATCACAGCAGTACTTC. The rearrangement uses TRBV2 and TRBJ2-7; 8 bases align to TRBD1. Germline V gene sequence: CDR1 SNHLY, CDR2 FYNNEI. V lost 2 bases to trimming and J lost 8 bases; unmatched junction nucleotides: 11. The CDR3 loop spans 15 amino acids.

This sequence joins TRBV5-1 and TRBJ2-4, with 12 bases fitting TRBD2. The CDR3 is 20 amino acids. V was pared by 0 bases and J by 8 bases, with 18 bases of the junction left unmatched. Germline values: CDR1 SGHRS, CDR2 YFSETQ. The CDR3 region is CASSLVGKLAGGPLPDIQYF. In DNA, the CDR3 is TGCGCCAGCAGCTTGGTGGGTAAGCTAGCGGGGGGGCCCCTTCCGGACATTCAGTACTTC.

Note on this clone: An end of the junction does not agree with germline; a read error may underlie this. The rearrangement uses TRBV7-7 and TRBJ2-2; TRBD1 aligns across 8 bases. Germline V gives CDR1 SSHAT, CDR2 FNYEAQ (reference sequence). The CDR3 is 14 amino acids. The DNA for the CDR3 is TGTGCTAGCAGTCGGACAGGGTCCCCCGGGGAGCTGTTTTTT. Residues: CASSRTGSPGELFF.

The chain has TRBV2 and TRBJ1-1; unclear D gene. This CDR3 contains 12 residues. Trimming pared 4 bases from V and 1 base from J, leaving 4 bases between. From germline, CDR1 is SNHLY and CDR2 FYNNEI. This chain's CDR3 is CASSGGNTEAFF. CDR3 bases: TGTGCCAGCAGTGGAGGGAACACTGAAGCTTTCTTT.

J is TRBJ1-2 and V is TRBV5-4; 9 bases are a match to TRBD1. The CDR3 consists of 15 residues. Germline CDR1 reads SGHNT; CDR2 reads YYREEE (reference sequence). The ends lost 4 bases at V and 8 bases at J; junction bases unmatched: 12. The CDR3 loop is CASSTADRGLRGYTF. CDR3 nucleotides: TGTGCCAGCAGCACTGCTGACAGGGGGTTAAGGGGCTACACCTTC.

The chain combines TRBV4-2 with TRBJ2-1; 8 bases are shared with TRBD2. The CDR3 sequence is 14 residues long. J gave up 7 bases and V 1 base, and 3 bases lay outside the gene matches. The germline V gene has CDR1 LGHNA and CDR2 YNFKEQ. CDR3 amino acids: CASSQARGGNEQFF. The CDR3 DNA reads TGTGCCAGCAGCCAAGCCCGGGGGGGAAATGAGCAGTTCTTC.

This sequence joins TRBV5-1 and TRBJ2-3; D is unresolved. Looked up from germline, CDR1 is SGHRS and CDR2 is YFSETQ. Between the trimmed V and J ends, which lost 4 bases and 1 base, there was a span of 13 bases. The CDR3 consists of 15 residues. The chain's CDR3 is CASSRNSVGTDTQYF. CDR3 coding DNA: TGCGCCAGCAGCCGGAACAGTGTTGGCACAGATACGCAGTATTTT.

The rearrangement uses TRBV10-1 and TRBJ1-1; D unclear. The CDR3 runs to 15 residues. The germline CDR1 and CDR2 sequences are WNHNN and SYGVQD (reference sequence). Trimming removed 2 bases at V and 4 bases at J, with 14 bases between. The CDR3 here is CASSEGGGFGTEAFF. The DNA of the CDR3 is TGCGCCAGCAGTGAGGGAGGCGGGTTCGGCACTGAAGCTTTCTTT.